The 2 T cell receptor beta chains listed next were all sequenced from one sample in a study of beta chain features in type 1 diabetes. Expressed TCRB transcripts were sequenced, since all the RNA that had been isolated was reverse transcribed. TCRdb's copy holds only in-frame clones and misses some; the assay was immunoSEQ multiplex PCR. The sample lists about 230,000 clones, 9.6% occurring once. Sequencing used naive CD4+ T cells from blood. These receptors were collected from a woman aged 18 to 35 in good health.

This clone was seen a handful of times. The gene calls are TRBV30 and TRBJ2-7, with 9 bases that match TRBD1. Per germline, CDR1 GTSNPN and CDR2 SVGIG (reference sequence). The CDR3 length is 12 residues. V gave up 4 bases and J gave up 7 bases; unmatched junction bases: 5. CDR3 protein: CAWKYRGQEQYF. Here the CDR3 DNA reads TGTGCCTGGAAGTACAGGGGGCAAGAGCAGTACTTC.

This clone appeared a few times. The chain uses TRBV14 and TRBJ1-1; D unclear. In germline, CDR1 is SGHDN, CDR2 FVKESK. This CDR3 spans 12 amino acids. V lost 5 bases and J lost 5, with 9 bases in between. CDR3 in DNA: TGTGCCAGCAGCTCTACGTCGACTGAAGCTTTCTTT. This gives the protein CASSSTSTEAFF.